This T cell receptor (beta chain) comes out of a study of T cells after yellow fever vaccination. At the level of the study: Libraries from low-cell-number fractions were prepared with the SMART-Seq v4 Ultra Low Input RNA kit. Study-level points and caveats: Weaker in magnitude, the secondary response showed a faster peak on day 5 versus 15.

Template-switching 5'RACE yielded the TCR cDNA; a universal primer site and UMIs were added in the process. TCRdb reprocessed the 5' RACE reads via MiXCR and lists one record per CDR3 protein. The table has approximately 300,000 distinct CDR3 sequences, about 10% seen once; the top ten hold approximately 3%. There are many counts of this clonotype. Antigen specificity is unknown. With 4 bases removed from V and 5 bases from J, the gap between germline ends came to 18 bases. The CDR3 is 15 amino acids. Germline V gene lookup returns CDR1 SGHDT and CDR2 YYEEEE. The chain carries TRBV5-6 and TRBJ1-2; tentatively, D is TRBD1 (6 bases). The starting material was CD4+ T cells sorted from PBMCs, obtained 45 days after the yellow fever booster vaccination. This clonotype originated in a young man who received the YFV17D yellow fever vaccine. Written as DNA, the CDR3 is TGTGCCAGCAGCCCCCCCAGTCAGGGGAGTTATGGCTACACCTTC. Encoded protein: CASSPPSQGSYGYTF.